Listed below are T cell receptor beta chains from one sample, sequenced in a study of siplizumab effects on memory and regulatory T cells. Profiled with immunoSEQ multiplex PCR; TCRdb holds only in-frame clones, not every one. The table includes 80,000 to 130,000 clones, more than 90% detected once. The sample was CD4+ T cells sorted from blood. All receptors come from a human donor in good health. Some clones in this sample may be carry-over from other donors' samples. Each CDR3 is given with its conserved first and last residue. A D gene is named only where the DNA matches it firmly. Only some rows state a clone size, as once, few, many or a class for expanded clones.

v_call	clone_size	j_call	d_call	cdr3_nt	cdr3_aa
TRBV18	-	TRBJ2-5	-	TGTGCCAGCTCACCGCCCAACCAAGAGACCCAGTACTTC	CASSPPNQETQYF
TRBV6-4	once	TRBJ2-4	-	TGTGCCAGCAGTGACTCGAGAACGCTGGGGAACATTCAGTACTTC	CASSDSRTLGNIQYF
TRBV10-1	-	TRBJ2-1	-	TGCGCCAGCAGTCTAACAGGGTTGATTGAGGGGGGTACCTACAATGAGCAGTTCTTC	CASSLTGLIEGGTYNEQFF
TRBV5-5	-	TRBJ2-2	-	TGTGCCAGCAGGAAAGGGGGTAACACCGGGGAGCTGTTTTTT	CASRKGGNTGELFF
TRBV7-9	once	TRBJ2-7	-	TGTGCCAGCAGCTTAGGAGTGGACGAGCAGTACTTC	CASSLGVDEQYF
TRBV4-2	-	TRBJ1-1	-	TGTGCCAGCAGCCAAGATCAGGTATCCACTGAAGCTTTCTTT	CASSQDQVSTEAFF
TRBV18	-	TRBJ1-1	TRBD1	TGTGCCAGCTCACGAACAGGGGTGGGCACTGAAGCTTTCTTT	CASSRTGVGTEAFF
TRBV5-4	-	TRBJ2-7	-	TGTGCCAGCAGCTCATTGTACGAGCAGTACTTC	CASSSLYEQYF
TRBV1	-	TRBJ2-5	-	TGCACCAGCAGCCAAGAGTATCGGATTAGGCCCGGAGAGACCCAGTACTTC	CTSSQEYRIRPGETQYF
TRBV18	-	TRBJ2-5	-	TGTGCCAGCTCACCACGTTCCCAAGAGACCCAGTACTTC	CASSPRSQETQYF
TRBV6-1	-	TRBJ2-7	-	TGTGCCAGCAGTGCGACAGATCGCTCCTACGAGCAGTACTTC	CASSATDRSYEQYF
TRBV10-3	-	TRBJ2-7	TRBD2	TGTGCCATCAGCACCCTAAGGGCGGGAGTCCGCCACGAGCAGTACTTC	CAISTLRAGVRHEQYF
TRBV12-2	-	TRBJ1-5	-	TGTGCAAGTCGCGTATTGATTTGTTGGCCCTGTTGGCATTTT	CASRVLICWPCWHF
TRBV7-9	-	TRBJ2-5	TRBD2	TGTGCCAGCAGCGCCTCAGGACTAGCGGGGGAGACCCAGTACTTC	CASSASGLAGETQYF
TRBV7-3	few	TRBJ2-3	TRBD2	TGTGCCAGCAGCCGAGAGTGGGCTAGCGGGAGGGTAACAGATACGCAGTATTTT	CASSREWASGRVTDTQYF
TRBV6-1	once	TRBJ2-4	TRBD2	TGTGCCAGCAGTGAACTAGCGGGAGGAGGCAAAAACATTCAGTACTTC	CASSELAGGGKNIQYF
TRBV18	-	TRBJ2-5	-	TGTGCCAGCTCACCAAATGGGCAAGAGACCCAGTACTTC	CASSPNGQETQYF